The 5 T cell receptor beta chains below all came from one sample that was sequenced in a study of breast tumors, draining lymph nodes, adjacent tissues. MiXCR, run by TCRdb on the multiplex PCR reads, gives a single entry per CDR3 protein. The data hold under 35,000 distinct CDR3 sequences, with less than 65% observed a single time. The sequenced sample consisted of breast tumor tissue. The receptors were sampled from a female donor with breast cancer. Some clones in this sample may be carry-over from other donors' samples.

This clonotype has ten or more counts. This sequence may be a read error, since a much larger clone differs from it by one base. The chain couples TRBV7-8 to TRBJ2-5; D possibly corresponds to TRBD1 (6 bases). The germline CDR1 and CDR2 sequences are SGHVS and FQNEAQ. CDR3 length equals 15 residues. The CDR3: CASSLAQTGWETQHF. DNA for the CDR3: TGTGCCAGCAGCTTAGCTCAAACAGGGTGGGAGACCCAGCACTTC.

This clonotype is classed as medium-sized (0.01 to 0.1%). The V gene is TRBV20-1, the J gene TRBJ2-7; 7 bases agree with TRBD1. Germline V gene lookup returns CDR1 DFQATT and CDR2 SNEGSKA (reference sequence). The CDR3 covers 13 residues. Trimming removed 3 bases from V and 2 bases from J; junction bases left unmatched: 4. Here the CDR3 reads CSASGQGAYEQYF. CDR3 nucleotide sequence: TGCAGTGCTAGTGGGCAGGGGGCCTACGAGCAGTACTTC.

This clonotype has ten or more counts. CDR3 sequence (DNA): TGTGCCAGCCGTGCACGGGGGGGCCATAATAATGAGCAGTTCTTC. Amino acids: CASRARGGHNNEQFF. The chain couples TRBV27 to TRBJ2-1; 8 bases align to TRBD2. CDR1 and CDR2 from the germline V gene are MNHEY and SMNVEV (reference sequence). This CDR3 contains 15 residues. V lost 8 bases, J lost 7 bases, and 13 bases stayed unmatched.

Points on this clonotype: At one end the junction does not follow the germline gene, possibly because of a read error. The chain recombines TRBV5-8 with TRBJ2-5, with 11 bases that match TRBD2. This CDR3 is 14 amino acids long. In germline, CDR1 is SGHTS, CDR2 YDEGEE. The CDR3 DNA reads TGCGCCAGCAGCACTAGCGGGAGTGTAGAGACCCAGTACTTC. Residues: CASSTSGSVETQYF.

A remark on this clonotype: A much larger clone sits a single nucleotide away, making a read error possible. No conserved phenylalanine or tryptophan is present at the end of the CDR3, so a read error is the likely explanation. The rearrangement uses TRBV20-1 and TRBJ1-1; possible D gene TRBD1, 6 bases. The CDR3 has 11 amino acids. Trimming shortened V by 6 bases and J by 7 bases, and 12 bases separated the two germline ends. The germline V gene has CDR1 DFQATT and CDR2 SNEGSKA (reference sequence). This chain's CDR3 is CSAPRTDEAFV. The CDR3, as DNA: TGCAGTGCCCCAAGGACAGATGAAGCTTTCGTT.